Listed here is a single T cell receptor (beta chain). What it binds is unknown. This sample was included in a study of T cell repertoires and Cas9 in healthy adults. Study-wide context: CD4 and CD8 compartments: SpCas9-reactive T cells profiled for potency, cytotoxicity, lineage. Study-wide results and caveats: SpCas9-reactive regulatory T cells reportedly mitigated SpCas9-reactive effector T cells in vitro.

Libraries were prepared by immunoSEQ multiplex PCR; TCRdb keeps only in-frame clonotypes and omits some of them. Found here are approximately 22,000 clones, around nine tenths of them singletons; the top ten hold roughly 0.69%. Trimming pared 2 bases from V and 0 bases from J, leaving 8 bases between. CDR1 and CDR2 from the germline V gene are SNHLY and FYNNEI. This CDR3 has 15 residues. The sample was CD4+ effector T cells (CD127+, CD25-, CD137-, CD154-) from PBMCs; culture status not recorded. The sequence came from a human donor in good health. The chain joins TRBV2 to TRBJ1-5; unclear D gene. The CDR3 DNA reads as TGTGCCAGCAGTGAACGATTTTATAGCAATCAGCCCCAGCATTTT. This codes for CASSERFYSNQPQHF.